This T cell receptor beta chain originates from a study of tumor-infiltrating lymphocytes in primary liver carcinoma. Turning to the study itself: Productive TCRbeta reads per sample were roughly 3.5 to 8 million, not differing by tissue.

Unsorted bulk tissue of roughly 17-33 mg yielded co-extracted RNA and DNA. Viable tumor cells exceeded 75% in all tumor samples. A primer in the constant region served to generate TCR beta cDNA from roughly 550 ng of total RNA. What produced the TCR beta libraries was three nested multiplex PCR rounds using slightly modified ARM-PCR. A C-beta reverse primer and TRBV1-TRBV30 forward primers served in each of the first two PCR rounds, at ten to eleven cycles apiece. In TCRdb, the multiplex PCR reads were re-called with MiXCR into one record per CDR3 protein. The data show 100,000 to 150,000 distinct CDR3 sequences, 64% seen once. CDR3 size: 11 residues. Deletions cut 4 bases from V and 2 bases from J, with 6 bases between. CDR1 is SQVTM and CDR2 is ANQGSEA in the germline V gene.

The genes are TRBV29-1 and TRBJ2-7, with unresolved D. The source material was liver tumor tissue from sampling region 3. Subset reported: tumor region T3, left-lateral pole. This clonotype was obtained from a woman in her fifties or sixties with primary liver carcinoma and hepatitis B virus infection. The CDR3 here is CSVGVAYEQYF. The CDR3, as DNA: TGCAGCGTTGGAGTGGCCTACGAGCAGTACTTC.